This entry describes one TCR beta chain. The junction and the germline gene differ at one end; a read error may be behind it. The data were obtained in a study of tumor-infiltrating lymphocytes in primary liver carcinoma. Per the germline V gene, CDR1 is SGHKS and CDR2 is YYEKEE (reference sequence). The length of the CDR3 is 14 residues. Unsorted whole blood supplied the blood RNA, and germline DNA was isolated too. Reverse transcription of roughly 480 ng total RNA with a constant-region primer produced TCR beta cDNA. ARM-PCR, slightly modified, supplied the TCR beta libraries through three nested multiplex PCR rounds. PCR rounds one and two used TRBV1-TRBV30 forward primers with a C-beta reverse primer for 10 cycles each. TCRdb independently ran MiXCR on the multiplex PCR reads; one entry per CDR3 protein. The repertoire holds hundreds of thousands of distinct CDR3 sequences, almost 60% seen once, with more than 15% in the top ten.

The receptor's source is a woman aged 25 to 39 with primary liver carcinoma and hepatitis B virus infection. The chain couples TRBV5-5 to TRBJ2-7, with D unclear. The specimen sequenced was peripheral blood. Written as DNA, the CDR3 is TGTGCCAGCAGCTTGGAGGCGAATCTCTACGATCAGTACTTC. Its protein product is CASSLEANLYDQYF. The complete variable domain, with remaining parts taken from reference TRBV5-5 and TRBJ2-7, reads DAGVTQSPTHLIKTRGQQVTLRCSPISGHKSVSWYQQVLGQGPQFIFQYYEKEERGRGNFPDRFSARQFPNYSSELNVNALLLGDSALYLCASSLEANLYDQYFGPGTRLTVT.